One and the same sample provided the 28 T cell receptor beta chains below, sequenced in a study of cytomegalovirus exposure and HLA in healthy donors. Both 60 Vbeta primers and 13 Jbeta primers went into the PCR. Sequencing was performed with immunoSEQ multiplex PCR; in TCRdb, only in-frame clones are kept and a portion is missing. The sample holds 150,000 to 200,000 clones. The sequenced sample consisted of PBMCs. Source of these receptors: a man younger than 40 in good health and CMV-seronegative.

V and J are TRBV6-5 and TRBJ1-2, with 9 bases lining up with TRBD1. Germline loops: CDR1 MNHEY, CDR2 SVGAGI. The V segment lost 1 base and the J segment 6 bases; nucleotides outside the gene matches: 0. The CDR3 runs 13 residues. The CDR3 protein is CASSYYRGHGYTF. The CDR3, as DNA: TGTGCCAGCAGTTACTACAGGGGGCATGGCTACACCTTC.

This chain uses TRBV28 with TRBJ1-1; D gene uncertain. CDR3 length: 14 residues. Per germline, CDR1 MDHEN and CDR2 SYDVKM. Trimming removed 6 bases at V and 3 bases at J, with 14 bases between. CDR3 region: CASSLSGTHTEAFF. The DNA of the CDR3 is TGTGCCAGCAGCCTTTCGGGAACACACACTGAAGCTTTCTTT.

The chain combines TRBV6-5 with TRBJ1-6, with TRBD1 as a possible D gene (6 bases). There are 14 residues in the CDR3. Germline loops: CDR1 MNHEY, CDR2 SVGAGI. Trimming pared 8 bases from V and 0 bases from J, leaving 8 bases between. Here the CDR3 reads CASRGGSYNSPLHF. The CDR3 DNA reads TGTGCCAGCCGAGGGGGCTCCTATAATTCACCCCTCCACTTT.

The rearrangement links TRBV4-2 to TRBJ1-4, with 9 bases identical to TRBD1. V was pared by 2 bases and J by 8 bases, with 6 bases of the junction left unmatched. Germline V gene lookup returns CDR1 LGHNA and CDR2 YNFKEQ. The CDR3 runs 15 residues. The CDR3 nucleotides are TGTGCCAGCAGCCAATACAGGGGGCGGTGGGAAAAACTGTTTTTT. Amino acids: CASSQYRGRWEKLFF.

The chain links TRBV5-1 to TRBJ2-2; 7 bases are a match to TRBD1. The J segment lost 1 base and the V segment lost 4 bases, leaving 4 bases of the junction unmatched. This CDR3 region has 15 residues. Germline V gives CDR1 SGHRS, CDR2 YFSETQ. DNA of the CDR3: TGCGCCAGCAGCCCCTGGACAGGGAACACCGGGGAGCTGTTTTTT. Protein product: CASSPWTGNTGELFF.

This chain connects TRBV20-1 to TRBJ2-5; D is unresolved. This CDR3 is built from 11 residues. V lost 3 bases to trimming and J lost 4 bases, with 6 bases between them. Germline values: CDR1 DFQATT, CDR2 SNEGSKA (reference sequence). The CDR3 DNA sequence: TGCAGTGCTAGCAACAGAGAGACCCAGTACTTC. Its translation is CSASNRETQYF.

The V and J genes are TRBV2 and TRBJ1-1, with no clear D. V lost 5 bases and J lost 8, with 9 bases in between. In germline, CDR1 is SNHLY, CDR2 FYNNEI. The CDR3 runs 11 residues. This chain's CDR3 is CASSFTVEAFF. DNA for the CDR3: TGTGCCAGCAGTTTCACGGTAGAAGCTTTCTTT.

The chain has TRBV13 and TRBJ1-2, with 9 bases aligning to TRBD1. Germline V CDR1 and CDR2: PRHDT, FYEKMQ (reference sequence). The CDR3 spans 14 residues. J lost 1 base, V lost 3 bases, and 0 bases had no gene match. The CDR3 sequence is CASSLDRGNYGYTF. CDR3 coding DNA: TGTGCCAGCAGCTTGGACAGGGGTAACTATGGCTACACCTTC.

J is TRBJ2-7 and V is TRBV12-5; D remains unclear. Trimming stripped 0 bases from V and 6 bases from J, with 9 bases between. Germline loops: CDR1 LGHNT, CDR2 FRNRAP. This CDR3 has 13 amino acids. The CDR3 region is CASGLVPESEQYF. CDR3 DNA: TGTGCTAGTGGTTTGGTACCCGAGAGCGAGCAGTACTTC.

The rearrangement uses TRBV6-6 and TRBJ1-2; unclear D gene. The CDR3 extends over 14 amino acids. Germline V gene lookup returns CDR1 MNHNY and CDR2 SVGAGI (reference sequence). V dropped 6 bases and J dropped 2 bases, with 13 bases sitting between them. CDR3: CASRLAGMNYGYTF. CDR3 bases: TGTGCCAGCAGGTTAGCCGGGATGAACTATGGCTACACCTTC.

The V gene is TRBV6-1, the J gene TRBJ2-5; TRBD2 matches at 8 bases. The J call is doubtful: the DNA matches TRBJ2-7 better. The CDR3 extends over 15 amino acids. Germline loops: CDR1 MNHNS, CDR2 SASEGT. In DNA form, the CDR3 reads TGTGCCAGCATTCCCGGGAGGGGGAATGCCTACGAGCAGTACTTC. Protein product: CASIPGRGNAYEQYF.

The chain combines TRBV5-1 with TRBJ2-2; 14 positions agree with TRBD2. This CDR3 comprises 18 residues. Germline V gene sequence: CDR1 SGHRS, CDR2 YFSETQ. With 3 bases clipped from V and 1 base from J, the junction kept 5 bases outside the gene matches. The DNA for the CDR3 is TGCGCCAGCAGCTCGCGGGGACTAGCGGGGGAGAACACCGGGGAGCTGTTTTTT. Residues: CASSSRGLAGENTGELFF.

The chain combines TRBV28 with TRBJ2-6, with 7 bases that match TRBD2. V was pared by 4 bases and J by 4 bases, with 10 bases of the junction left unmatched. CDR1 is MDHEN and CDR2 is SYDVKM in the germline V gene. The CDR3 has 17 residues. CDR3 nucleotides: TGTGCCAGCAGTTCCCCCCAGGGAGGGGTCGGGGCCAACGTCCTGACTTTC. Its protein is CASSSPQGGVGANVLTF.

The V and J genes are TRBV5-1 and TRBJ2-7; TRBD2 matches at 9 bases. V lost 4 bases and J lost 1; bases outside the gene matches: 6. The CDR3 contains 15 residues. Looked up from germline, CDR1 is SGHRS and CDR2 is YFSETQ. In DNA, the CDR3 is TGCGCCAGCAGCGTTACTAGCGGGCCTTCCTACGAGCAGTACTTC. It is translated as CASSVTSGPSYEQYF.

The rearrangement uses TRBV11-2 and TRBJ1-1; 7 positions match TRBD1. The CDR3 extends over 15 amino acids. With 3 bases clipped from V and 3 bases from J, the junction kept 7 bases outside the gene matches. CDR1 is SGHAT and CDR2 is FQNNGV in the germline V gene. CDR3 coding DNA: TGTGCCAGCAGCTTTGCGACAGGGTTATACACTGAAGCTTTCTTT. Amino acid sequence: CASSFATGLYTEAFF.

The chain is built from TRBV10-2 and TRBJ1-2; unclear D gene. V lost 3 bases and J lost 0, with 11 bases in between. Germline-derived CDR1 and CDR2 are WSHSY and SAAADI. The CDR3 runs to 15 residues. The CDR3 DNA reads as TGCGCCAGCAGTGACATTAGCAGTGCTAACTATGGCTACACCTTC. This encodes CASSDISSANYGYTF.

V gene TRBV6-6 combines with J gene TRBJ1-6; 9 bases are shared with TRBD1. Trimming at V came to 5 bases and at J to 8 bases, leaving 7 bases not matched to a gene. CDR3 length: 15 residues. Germline V gene sequence: CDR1 MNHNY, CDR2 SVGAGI (reference sequence). The CDR3 sequence: CASSVQGAGYSPLHF. The CDR3 DNA sequence: TGTGCCAGCAGTGTACAGGGGGCAGGTTATTCACCCCTCCACTTT.

The genes are TRBV6-5 and TRBJ1-4, with a tentative D call TRBD1 (6 bases). The V end lost 5 bases, the J end lost 8 bases, and 12 bases lay between the germline ends. Germline values: CDR1 MNHEY, CDR2 SVGAGI. This CDR3 region has 13 residues. The CDR3 DNA reads TGTGCCAGCAGTCTAAACAGGGCAGAAAAACTGTTTTTT. Its translation: CASSLNRAEKLFF.

The chain is built from TRBV7-8 and TRBJ1-5; D call uncertain. Germline V gene lookup returns CDR1 SGHVS and CDR2 FQNEAQ. V was shortened by 1 base and J by 3 bases, with 10 bases between the two germline ends. This CDR3 has 15 amino acids. The CDR3 DNA reads TGTGCCAGCAGCTTAGGAGGGTTCCCCAATCAGCCCCAGCATTTT. Translating it yields CASSLGGFPNQPQHF.

CDR3 sequence reads: CASTSMQGVYTEAFF. CDR3 sequence (DNA): TGTGCCAGCACCTCAATGCAGGGGGTCTACACTGAAGCTTTCTTT. The chain couples TRBV6-6 to TRBJ1-1; 7 bases align to TRBD1. The CDR3 loop spans 15 amino acids. The V and J ends lost 7 bases and 3 bases, in that order; junction bases with no gene match: 11. Germline CDR1 is MNHNY and CDR2 is SVGAGI (reference sequence).

This rearrangement joins TRBV19 to TRBJ2-2, with TRBD1 matching over 8 bases. V shed 4 bases and J 6 bases; nucleotides not matched to a gene: 4. In germline, CDR1 is LNHDA, CDR2 SQIVND (reference sequence). This CDR3 has 14 amino acids. CDR3: CASSSGTGPGELFF. As DNA, the CDR3 is TGTGCCAGTAGTAGTGGGACAGGACCCGGGGAGCTGTTTTTT.

The rearrangement links TRBV27 to TRBJ2-1; 9 bases map to TRBD2. J was trimmed by 6 bases and V by 3 bases; bases with no gene match: 6. The CDR3 loop spans 15 amino acids. Germline V gene data show CDR1 as MNHEY and CDR2 as SMNVEV (reference sequence). The CDR3 sequence: CASSFAGGGINEQFF. The CDR3 coding sequence is TGTGCCAGCAGTTTTGCGGGAGGGGGTATCAATGAGCAGTTCTTC.

V usage is TRBV7-2 and J usage is TRBJ2-1; 8 bases are shared with TRBD1. CDR3 size: 14 residues. Trimming took 1 base from V and 11 from J; bases not matched to a gene: 7. Germline CDR1 is SGHTA and CDR2 is FQGNSA. The CDR3 DNA is TGTGCCAGCAGCTTAGGACAGGGGAAAGGCAAGCAGTTCTTC. It encodes CASSLGQGKGKQFF.

The chain combines TRBV11-3 with TRBJ2-3; 9 bases align to TRBD2. The V segment lost 4 bases and the J segment 3 bases; nucleotides outside the gene matches: 8. The CDR3 is 16 residues long. The germline CDR1 and CDR2 sequences are SGHNT and YENEEA. In DNA, the CDR3 is TGTGCCAGCAGCTGGTCGGGTAGCGGGAGAACAGATACGCAGTATTTT. This sequence encodes CASSWSGSGRTDTQYF.

The rearrangement joins TRBV11-2 to TRBJ2-5, with D unclear. The V end was cut by 1 base, the J end by 2 bases, with 5 bases between. This CDR3 is built from 13 residues. CDR1 and CDR2 from the germline V gene are SGHAT and FQNNGV. CDR3 residues: CASSLGAQETQYF. Written as DNA, the CDR3 is TGTGCCAGCAGCTTAGGGGCACAAGAGACCCAGTACTTC.

The chain is built from TRBV4-2 and TRBJ2-1; TRBD2 aligns across 10 bases. Germline V lookup: CDR1 LGHNA, CDR2 YNFKEQ. This CDR3 contains 16 residues. The junction had 4 bases not matched to a gene; V was cut back by 4 bases and J by 1 base. The CDR3 region has the DNA TGTGCCAGCAGCCCTATAGCGGGGGGTTCCTACAATGAGCAGTTCTTC. It yields the protein CASSPIAGGSYNEQFF.

This chain connects TRBV19 to TRBJ1-5, with 9 bases lining up with TRBD1. Per the germline V gene, CDR1 is LNHDA and CDR2 is SQIVND (reference sequence). Trimming at V came to 5 bases and at J to 3 bases, leaving 5 bases not matched to a gene. The CDR3 has 15 residues. The CDR3 DNA sequence: TGTGCCAGTAGTTCCGGGACAGGGTACAATCAGCCCCAGCATTTT. Translation: CASSSGTGYNQPQHF.

This chain connects TRBV5-4 to TRBJ2-7; D might be TRBD1 (5 bases). The V gene lost 0 bases and the J gene lost 0 bases, with 10 bases spanning the gap. The CDR3 sequence is 15 residues long. Germline CDR1 is SGHNT and CDR2 is YYREEE (reference sequence). The CDR3 loop reads CASSLAQGSSYEQYF. The CDR3 DNA sequence: TGTGCCAGCAGCTTGGCTCAGGGCAGCTCCTACGAGCAGTACTTC.